The entry below describes one T cell receptor (beta chain). This specimen comes from a study of blood T cell repertoires in COVID-19. Study summary: COVID-19 samples collected from the United States, Italy and Spain covered acute and convalescent phases. Sample material is recorded as cDNA or gDNA derived from T cells, B-cell-depleted T cells, or PBMCs.

In the original analysis: Cell counts per sample came from amplifying reference gene primers. The table came from immunoSEQ multiplex PCR; TCRdb's copy has only in-frame clones and leaves some out. The V and J calls and clone size come from that table; D and trimming were worked out from the DNA. The repertoire holds around 100,000 clones, with approximately 89% as singletons. V lost 6 bases to trimming and J lost 1 base, with 9 bases between them. This CDR3 comprises 13 residues. This TCR came from a man in his fifties with active COVID-19. This rearrangement joins TRBV12-3 or TRBV12-4 to TRBJ1-2; D gene uncertain. Specimen: peripheral blood. The CDR3 spells CASSRTDNYGYTF. As DNA, the CDR3 is TGTGCCAGCAGCCGCACAGATAACTATGGCTACACCTTC.